The 13 T cell receptor beta chains below all came from one sample that was sequenced in a study of T-cell memory formation after mild COVID-19. A single record per CDR3 protein comes from TCRdb applying MiXCR to the 5' RACE reads. Among over 450,000 distinct CDR3 sequences listed, about a fifth were seen once. Sequenced sample: PBMCs or a T cell subset sorted from them (not recorded which). The receptors were gathered from an adult woman who had mild COVID-19 (a few samples of this study predate the infection). Cell type and time point are not known.

This clonotype was counted only a few times. The CDR3 nucleotides are TGCGCCAGCAGCCAGCTCGACAGTGGAGGCTACACCTTC. The encoded protein is CASSQLDSGGYTF. V is TRBV4-1 and J is TRBJ1-2, with a weak D call TRBD1 (5 bases). The germline gives CDR1 MGHRA, CDR2 YSYEKL. The CDR3 extends over 13 amino acids. The V and J ends lost 3 bases and 8 bases respectively, with 13 bases between them.

The chain has TRBV4-1 and TRBJ2-3; D unclear. Germline V lookup: CDR1 MGHRA, CDR2 YSYEKL. The CDR3 length is 16 residues. V shed 1 base and J shed 4 bases, with 15 bases lying between them. CDR3 protein: CASSQGLSTPPDTQYF. The CDR3 DNA is TGCGCCAGCAGCCAAGGACTCTCCACGCCTCCAGATACGCAGTATTTT.

This clonotype came up a few times. The chain has TRBV7-9 and TRBJ1-5; tentative D call: TRBD1 (6 bases). Germline lookup yields CDR1 SEHNR and CDR2 FQNEAQ (reference sequence). The CDR3 totals 16 residues. The germline V and J ends were trimmed by 5 bases and 3 bases, with 17 bases remaining between them. This CDR3 reads CASSHAWAGVNQPQHF. The CDR3 DNA reads as TGTGCCAGCAGCCATGCCTGGGCAGGGGTCAATCAGCCCCAGCATTTT.

Only one count was recorded for this clonotype. The V and J genes are TRBV12-3 or TRBV12-4 and TRBJ2-3; 9 nucleotides align to TRBD2. The CDR3 covers 17 residues. V shed 4 bases, J shed 4 bases, and the junction held 12 bases outside the gene matches. The CDR3 sequence: CASSSSESSGASDTQYF. In DNA form, the CDR3 reads TGTGCCAGCAGTTCCTCTGAGTCTAGCGGGGCCTCAGATACGCAGTATTTT.

The J gene is TRBJ1-2, the V gene TRBV19; D is possibly TRBD1 (5 bases). The germline gives CDR1 LNHDA, CDR2 SQIVND (reference sequence). The CDR3 covers 15 residues. Trimming left V 0 bases short and J 5 bases short, with 13 bases between. This chain's CDR3 is CASSIDLQGWYGYTF. In nucleotides, the CDR3 is TGTGCCAGTAGTATAGATCTCCAGGGATGGTATGGCTACACCTTC.

The CDR3 nucleotides are TGTGCCAGCAGCCAAGAGCAGGGGGTCCTCACAGATACGCAGTATTTT. This gives the protein CASSQEQGVLTDTQYF. The chain combines TRBV14 with TRBJ2-3, with TRBD1 matching 7 bases. This CDR3 contains 16 residues. Germline lookup yields CDR1 SGHDN and CDR2 FVKESK. The V segment lost 0 bases and the J segment 2 bases; nucleotides outside the gene matches: 5.

This clonotype has ten or more counts. The rearrangement links TRBV7-9 to TRBJ2-7, with unresolved D. The length of the CDR3 is 13 residues. V shed 0 bases and J shed 3 bases, with 6 bases lying between them. Germline V lookup: CDR1 SEHNR, CDR2 FQNEAQ (reference sequence). The CDR3 sequence is CASSLAGYYEQYF. The CDR3 region has the DNA TGTGCCAGCAGCTTAGCTGGGTACTACGAGCAGTACTTC.

The chain recombines TRBV7-6 with TRBJ1-3; 9 bases align to TRBD1. The V gene's germline CDR1 is SGHVS and CDR2 FNYEAQ. J gave up 7 bases and V 4 bases, and 11 bases lay outside the gene matches. The CDR3 is 16 residues long. In DNA form, the CDR3 reads TGTGCCAGCAGCTCAACCGAAGGGACAGGGTGGAACACCATATATTTT. This gives the protein CASSSTEGTGWNTIYF.

This clonotype occurred a few times. This chain joins TRBV5-1 and TRBJ1-4; D is unresolved. Germline V gene lookup returns CDR1 SGHRS and CDR2 YFSETQ. This CDR3 is 16 amino acids long. Trimming removed 0 bases from V and 0 bases from J, with 9 bases in between. The CDR3 loop is CASSLAGLSTNEKLFF. The CDR3 coding sequence is TGCGCCAGCAGCTTGGCCGGGCTCTCAACTAATGAAAAACTGTTTTTT.

This clonotype was seen only a few times. The chain joins TRBV6-1 to TRBJ1-2, with 9 positions matching TRBD1. The CDR3 loop spans 15 amino acids. Unmatched junction bases numbered 8, after V lost 3 bases and J lost 6 bases. The V gene's germline CDR1 is MNHNS and CDR2 SASEGT. CDR3 protein: CASSDGGTGTDGYTF. CDR3 DNA: TGTGCCAGCAGTGACGGCGGGACAGGGACGGATGGCTACACCTTC.

The sample holds a few counts of this clonotype. This chain joins TRBV4-2 and TRBJ2-7; D may match TRBD1 or TRBD2 (5 bases each). Germline V gives CDR1 LGHNA, CDR2 YNFKEQ. This CDR3 has 14 residues. V lost 3 bases and J 6 bases, leaving 15 bases between the germline ends. The CDR3 region is CASSHSVTGTEQYF. Here the CDR3 DNA reads TGTGCCAGCAGCCACTCAGTGACGGGGACCGAGCAGTACTTC.

This clonotype was counted a few times. V gene TRBV5-1 combines with J gene TRBJ2-7; perhaps D is TRBD1 or TRBD2 (5 bases each). Trimming removed 4 bases at V and 2 bases at J, with 22 bases between. CDR3 length: 17 residues. Germline V gene sequence: CDR1 SGHRS, CDR2 YFSETQ. DNA for the CDR3: TGCGCCAGCAGCCCGGACCCCATCGGGACCTCAACCTACGAGCAGTACTTC. It yields the protein CASSPDPIGTSTYEQYF.

The chain uses TRBV12-3 or TRBV12-4 and TRBJ1-4, with D perhaps matching TRBD1 (5 bases). Trimming stripped 5 bases from V and 5 bases from J, with 12 bases between. CDR3 length: 14 amino acids. This CDR3 reads CASSPRGGNEKLFF. CDR3 in DNA: TGTGCCAGCAGTCCCCGCGGGGGAAATGAAAAACTGTTTTTT.